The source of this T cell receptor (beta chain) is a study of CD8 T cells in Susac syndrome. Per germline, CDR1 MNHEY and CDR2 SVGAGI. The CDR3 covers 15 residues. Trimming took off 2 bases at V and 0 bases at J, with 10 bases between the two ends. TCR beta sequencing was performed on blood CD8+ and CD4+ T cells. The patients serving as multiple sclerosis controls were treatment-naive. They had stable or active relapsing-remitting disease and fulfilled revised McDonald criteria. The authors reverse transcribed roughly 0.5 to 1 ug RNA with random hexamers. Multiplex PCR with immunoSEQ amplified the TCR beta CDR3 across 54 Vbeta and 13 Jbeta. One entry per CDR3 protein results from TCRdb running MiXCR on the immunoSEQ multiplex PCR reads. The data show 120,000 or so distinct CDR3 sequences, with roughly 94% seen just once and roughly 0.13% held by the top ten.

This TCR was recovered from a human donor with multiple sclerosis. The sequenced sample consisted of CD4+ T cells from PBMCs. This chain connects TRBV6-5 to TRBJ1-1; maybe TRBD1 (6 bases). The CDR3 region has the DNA TGTGCCAGCAGTTACGGGGCAGGGGTGAACACTGAAGCTTTCTTT. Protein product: CASSYGAGVNTEAFF.